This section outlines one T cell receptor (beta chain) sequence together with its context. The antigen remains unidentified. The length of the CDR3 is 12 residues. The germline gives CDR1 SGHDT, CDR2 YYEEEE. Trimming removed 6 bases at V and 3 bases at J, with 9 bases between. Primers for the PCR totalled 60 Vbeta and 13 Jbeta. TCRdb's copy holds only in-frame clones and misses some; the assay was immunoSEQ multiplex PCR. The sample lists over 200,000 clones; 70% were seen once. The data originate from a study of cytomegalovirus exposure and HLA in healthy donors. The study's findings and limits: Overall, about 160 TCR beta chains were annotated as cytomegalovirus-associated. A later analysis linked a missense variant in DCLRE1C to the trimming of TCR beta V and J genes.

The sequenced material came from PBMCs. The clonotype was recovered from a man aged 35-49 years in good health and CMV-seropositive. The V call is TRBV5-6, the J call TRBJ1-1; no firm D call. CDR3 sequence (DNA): TGTGCCAGCATTTCGAGGGACACTGAAGCTTTCTTT. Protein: CASISRDTEAFF.